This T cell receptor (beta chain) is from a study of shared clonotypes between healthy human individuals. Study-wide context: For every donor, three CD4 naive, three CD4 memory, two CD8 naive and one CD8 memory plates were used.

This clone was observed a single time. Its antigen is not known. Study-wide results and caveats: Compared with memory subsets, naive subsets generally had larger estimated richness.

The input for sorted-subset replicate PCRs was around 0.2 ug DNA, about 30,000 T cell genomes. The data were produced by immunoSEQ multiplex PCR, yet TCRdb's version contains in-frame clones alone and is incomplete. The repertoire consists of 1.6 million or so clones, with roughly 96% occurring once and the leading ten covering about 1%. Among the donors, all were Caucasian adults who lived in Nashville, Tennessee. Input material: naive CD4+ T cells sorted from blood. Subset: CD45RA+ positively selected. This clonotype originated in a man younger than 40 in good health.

The CDR3 nucleotides are TGCGCCAGCAGCTTGGGCGGGGCAGGCCAAGAGACCCAGTACTTC. This gives the protein CASSLGGAGQETQYF. The chain combines TRBV5-1 with TRBJ2-5, with D perhaps matching TRBD2 (6 bases). Deletions cut 0 bases from V and 1 base from J, with 10 bases between. The germline CDR1 and CDR2 sequences are SGHRS and YFSETQ. The CDR3 has 15 residues.